This T cell receptor beta chain stems from a study of cytomegalovirus exposure and HLA in healthy donors. Turning to the study itself: Researchers found that approximately 80% of a few hundred genotyped donors fell within the Caucasian-associated ancestry cluster.

Primers included in the PCR were 60 Vbeta and 13 Jbeta primers. Repertoires were generated with immunoSEQ multiplex PCR, while TCRdb's copy carries only in-frame clones and drops some. The data contain some 150,000 clones, 60% to 85% of them singletons. In nominal health when sampled, donors likely had unrecorded immune exposures nonetheless. This clone appeared once. Its antigen is unidentified. Findings and limits, study-wide: Trimming of TCR beta V- and J-genes showed a link, identified in a later analysis, to a missense DCLRE1C variant. The study reported that TCR beta sequences accurately predicted HLA-A and HLA-B alleles in most subjects.

The receptor comes from a female donor in good health and CMV-seronegative. Input material: PBMCs.

This chain's CDR3 is CSVGSQENYGYTF. CDR3 nucleotide sequence: TGCAGCGTTGGGTCTCAGGAAAACTATGGCTACACCTTC. V is TRBV29-1 and J is TRBJ1-2; D ambiguous. Germline CDR1 is SQVTM and CDR2 is ANQGSEA. V was cut by 4 bases and J by 2 bases, with 11 bases left in between. The CDR3 loop spans 13 amino acids.